This T cell receptor beta chain was sequenced during a study of cytomegalovirus exposure and HLA in healthy donors. It was with 60 Vbeta and 13 Jbeta primers that the PCR ran. The method was immunoSEQ multiplex PCR; TCRdb's version includes in-frame clones alone and lacks a portion of them. The sample contains 100,000 or so clones, 62% of which appear only once. This clone was found once. The antigen remains undetermined. Whole-study findings and limits: Per published reports, the classifier diagnosed cytomegalovirus status with high specificity and sensitivity. Cytomegalovirus-associated status was assigned to 164 TCR beta chains. DRB1 showed the most TCR associations and HLA-C the fewest in a later analysis, as rates varied by HLA locus. In all likelihood, a cluster of highly shared sequence variants was a sequencing artifact.

The sequenced material came from PBMCs. The receptor comes from a woman in her thirties in good health and CMV-seropositive.

The CDR3 region is CAWSSQGYEQYF. DNA of the CDR3: TGTGCCTGGAGTTCTCAGGGCTACGAGCAGTACTTC. The rearrangement joins TRBV30 to TRBJ2-7, with D possibly TRBD1 on 5 matching bases. The V gene's germline CDR1 is GTSNPN and CDR2 SVGIG (reference sequence). The V end lost 2 bases, the J end lost 3 bases, and 8 bases lay between the germline ends. The CDR3 contains 12 residues.